This T cell receptor beta chain is from a study of vaccination and CD4 T cells after COVID-19. Study-wide background: The study enrolled six male and four female convalescents, two of whom were Hispanic. Samples were taken after vaccination, a median of roughly 70 days after dose two, with a range of 14 to 241. Study results and caveats: Convalescent patients had 304 of 307 vaccine-specific clones showing spike mono-reactivity.

A word on this clonotype: What it binds is not known.

V dropped 2 bases and J dropped 5 bases, with 22 bases sitting between them. This CDR3 has 17 residues. The germline V gene encodes CDR1 DFQATT and CDR2 SNEGSKA (reference sequence). Treatment reported: roughly nine-day PBMC culture with coronavirus spike peptide pools or control peptides (ViraFEST assay). Once peptide pools had expanded antigen-specific T cells, ViraFEST sequenced TCRs. Cultured CD4+ T cell DNA underwent sequencing with the Oncomine TCR Beta short-read assay. TCRdb re-called the PCR reads through MiXCR, storing one row per CDR3 protein. The data show approximately 10,000 distinct CDR3 sequences, with 65% to 80% seen just once and under 13% held by the top ten.

The clonotype originates from a human donor who had recovered from COVID-19. The chain recombines TRBV20-1 with TRBJ2-1; D tentatively reads TRBD1 or TRBD2 (7 bases each). Sequences were obtained from CD4+ T cells from blood, cultured in vitro. The CDR3 loop is CSARPATGRGLHNEQFF. The CDR3 coding sequence is TGCAGTGCTAGACCCGCCACAGGGAGGGGGCTACACAATGAGCAGTTCTTC.